This entry lists 3 T cell receptor beta chains sequenced from one sample in a study of T cells in severe cutaneous drug reactions. Carbamazepine had induced Stevens-Johnson syndrome or toxic epidermal necrolysis in the sequenced donors. TCR subtype-specific primers in iRepertoire multiplex PCR prepared libraries for bulk and single-cell sequencing. TCRdb processed the multiplex PCR reads again and assigns one entry to each CDR3 protein, with no DNA. The listing contains some 5,700 distinct CDR3 sequences. The sample comprised PBMCs. These receptors were obtained from a human donor with a severe cutaneous adverse drug reaction.

This chain joins TRBV7-9 and TRBJ2-7; TCRdb gives TRBD2 as the D gene, but with no DNA this cannot be confirmed. Germline V gene sequence: CDR1 SEHNR, CDR2 FQNEAQ (reference sequence). This CDR3 has 15 residues. CDR3 protein: CASSLGTSGFHEQYF.

This clonotype ranks as medium-sized in terms of frequency. The CDR3 region is CASSLLREQYF. The chain employs TRBV28 and TRBJ2-7. The CDR3 runs to 11 residues. The germline gives CDR1 MDHEN, CDR2 SYDVKM.

V is TRBV9 and J is TRBJ1-1; the TCRdb call, TRBD1, lacks DNA for checking. This CDR3 has 16 amino acids. Germline V CDR1 and CDR2: SGDLS, YYNGEE. CDR3 amino acids: CASSAPPGTPNTEAFF.